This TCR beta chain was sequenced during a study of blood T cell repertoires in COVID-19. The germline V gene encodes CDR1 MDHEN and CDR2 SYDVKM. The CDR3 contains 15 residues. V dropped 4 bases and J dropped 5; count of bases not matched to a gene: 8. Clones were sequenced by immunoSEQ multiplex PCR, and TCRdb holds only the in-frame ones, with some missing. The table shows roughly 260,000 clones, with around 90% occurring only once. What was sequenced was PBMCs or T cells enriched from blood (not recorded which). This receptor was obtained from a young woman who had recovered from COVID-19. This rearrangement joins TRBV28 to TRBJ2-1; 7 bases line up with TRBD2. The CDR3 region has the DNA TGTGCCAGCAGTTCCCCGGGACTACCTAACAATGAGCAGTTCTTC. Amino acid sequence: CASSSPGLPNNEQFF.